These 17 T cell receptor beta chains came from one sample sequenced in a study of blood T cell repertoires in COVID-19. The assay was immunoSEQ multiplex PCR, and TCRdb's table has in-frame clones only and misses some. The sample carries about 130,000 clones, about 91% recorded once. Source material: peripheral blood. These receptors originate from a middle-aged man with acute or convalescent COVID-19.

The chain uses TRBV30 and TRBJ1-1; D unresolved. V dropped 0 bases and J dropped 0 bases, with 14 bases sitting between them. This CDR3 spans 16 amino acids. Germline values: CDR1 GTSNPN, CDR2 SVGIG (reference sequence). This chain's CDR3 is CAWSVFGRKMNTEAFF. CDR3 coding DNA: TGTGCCTGGAGTGTATTCGGGAGGAAGATGAACACTGAAGCTTTCTTT.

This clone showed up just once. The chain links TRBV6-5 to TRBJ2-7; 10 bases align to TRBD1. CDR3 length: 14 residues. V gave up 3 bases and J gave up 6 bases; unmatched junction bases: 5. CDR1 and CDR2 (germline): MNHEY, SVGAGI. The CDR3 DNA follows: TGTGCCAGCAGTTATGGGACAGGGGTGGGCGAGCAGTACTTC. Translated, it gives CASSYGTGVGEQYF.

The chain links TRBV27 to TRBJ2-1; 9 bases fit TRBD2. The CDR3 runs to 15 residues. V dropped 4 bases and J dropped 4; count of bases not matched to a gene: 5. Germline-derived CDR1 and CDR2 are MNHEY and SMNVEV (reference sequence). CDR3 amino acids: CASSYRAGGYNEQFF. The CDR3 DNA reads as TGTGCCAGCAGTTACCGGGCGGGGGGGTACAATGAGCAGTTCTTC.

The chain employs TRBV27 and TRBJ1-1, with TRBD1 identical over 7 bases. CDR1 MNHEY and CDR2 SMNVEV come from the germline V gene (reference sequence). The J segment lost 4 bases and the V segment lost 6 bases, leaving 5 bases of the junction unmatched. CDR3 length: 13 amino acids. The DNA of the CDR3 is TGTGCCAGCAGACCAGGGGGTATCACTGAAGCTTTCTTT. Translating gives CASRPGGITEAFF.

Here the CDR3 DNA reads TGCGCCAGCAGCCAATACGGGGGCTATAATTCACCCCTCCACTTT. Protein: CASSQYGGYNSPLHF. The J gene is TRBJ1-6, the V gene TRBV4-1; the D gene is possibly TRBD1 (5 bases). Per the germline V gene, CDR1 is MGHRA and CDR2 is YSYEKL. The V gene lost 2 bases and the J gene lost 3 bases, with 8 bases spanning the gap. The CDR3 sequence is 15 residues long.

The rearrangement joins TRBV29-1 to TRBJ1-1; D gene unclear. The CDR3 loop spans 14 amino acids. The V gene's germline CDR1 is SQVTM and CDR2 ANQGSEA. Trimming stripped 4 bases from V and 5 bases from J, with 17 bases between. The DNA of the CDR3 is TGCAGCGTTGTAAGGTCCGGGTCTGGGACTGAAGCTTTCTTT. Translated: CSVVRSGSGTEAFF.

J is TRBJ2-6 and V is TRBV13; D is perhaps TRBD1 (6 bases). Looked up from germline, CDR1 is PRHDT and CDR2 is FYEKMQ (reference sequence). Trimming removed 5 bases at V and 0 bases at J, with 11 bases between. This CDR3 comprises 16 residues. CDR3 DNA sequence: TGTGCCAGCAGCCAAACAGGGATCTCTGGGGCCAACGTCCTGACTTTC. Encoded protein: CASSQTGISGANVLTF. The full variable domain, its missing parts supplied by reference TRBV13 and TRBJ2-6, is AAGVIQSPRHLIKEKRETATLKCYPIPRHDTVYWYQQGPGQDPQFLISFYEKMQSDKGSIPDRFSAQQFSDYHSELNMSSLELGDSALYFCASSQTGISGANVLTFGAGSRLTVL.

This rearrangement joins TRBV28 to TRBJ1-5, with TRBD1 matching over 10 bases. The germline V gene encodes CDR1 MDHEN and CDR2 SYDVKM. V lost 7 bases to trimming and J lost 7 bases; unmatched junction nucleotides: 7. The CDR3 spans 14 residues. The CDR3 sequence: CASKRTGGLQPQHF. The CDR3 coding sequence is TGTGCCAGCAAACGGACAGGGGGTTTACAGCCCCAGCATTTT.

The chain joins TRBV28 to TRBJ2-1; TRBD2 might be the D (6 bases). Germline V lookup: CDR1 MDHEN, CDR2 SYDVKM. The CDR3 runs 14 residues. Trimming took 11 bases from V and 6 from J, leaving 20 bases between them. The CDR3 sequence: CASLGGSRVNEQFF. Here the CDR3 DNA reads TGTGCCTCCCTCGGGGGTAGTAGGGTCAATGAGCAGTTCTTC.

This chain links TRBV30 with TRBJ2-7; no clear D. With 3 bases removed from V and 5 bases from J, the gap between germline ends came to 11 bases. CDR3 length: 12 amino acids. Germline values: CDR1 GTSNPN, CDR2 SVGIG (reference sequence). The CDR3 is CAWRLAGNEQYF. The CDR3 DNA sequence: TGTGCCTGGAGGTTGGCAGGTAACGAGCAGTACTTC. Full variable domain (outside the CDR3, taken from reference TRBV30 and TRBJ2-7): SQTIHQWPATLVQPVGSPLSLECTVEGTSNPNLYWYRQAAGRGLQLLFYSVGIGQISSEVPQNLSASRPQDRQFILSSKKLLLSDSGFYLCAWRLAGNEQYFGPGTRLTVT.

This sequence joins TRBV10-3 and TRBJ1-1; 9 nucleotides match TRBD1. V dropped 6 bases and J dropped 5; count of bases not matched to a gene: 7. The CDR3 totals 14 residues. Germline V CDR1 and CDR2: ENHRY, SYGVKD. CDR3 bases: TGTGCCATCAGACCACAGGGGGCGCGAACTGAAGCTTTCTTT. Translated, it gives CAIRPQGARTEAFF.

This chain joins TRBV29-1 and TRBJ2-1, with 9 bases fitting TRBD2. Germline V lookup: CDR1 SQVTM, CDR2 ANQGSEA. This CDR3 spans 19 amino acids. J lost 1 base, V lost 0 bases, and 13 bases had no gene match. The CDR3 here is CSVEDQRGAGGRSYNEQFF. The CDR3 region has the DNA TGCAGCGTTGAAGATCAGAGGGGAGCGGGAGGCCGGTCCTACAATGAGCAGTTCTTC.

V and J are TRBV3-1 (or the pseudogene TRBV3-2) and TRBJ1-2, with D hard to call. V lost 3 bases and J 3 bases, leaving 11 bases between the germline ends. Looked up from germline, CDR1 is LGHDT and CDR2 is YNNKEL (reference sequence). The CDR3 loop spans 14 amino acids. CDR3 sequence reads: CASSHQRGDYGYTF. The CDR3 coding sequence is TGTGCCAGCAGCCATCAACGGGGAGACTATGGCTACACCTTC.

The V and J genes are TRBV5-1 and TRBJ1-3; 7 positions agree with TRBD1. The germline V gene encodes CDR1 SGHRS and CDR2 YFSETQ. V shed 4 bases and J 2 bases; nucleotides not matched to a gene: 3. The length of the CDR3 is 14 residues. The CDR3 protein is CASSPQGPGNTIYF. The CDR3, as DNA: TGCGCCAGCAGCCCACAGGGGCCTGGAAACACCATATATTTT.

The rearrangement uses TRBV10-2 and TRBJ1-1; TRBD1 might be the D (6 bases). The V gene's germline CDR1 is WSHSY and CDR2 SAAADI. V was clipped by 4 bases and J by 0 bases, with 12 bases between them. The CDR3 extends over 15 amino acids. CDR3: CASSARGTLNTEAFF. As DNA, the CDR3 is TGCGCCAGCAGTGCAAGGGGGACCTTGAACACTGAAGCTTTCTTT.

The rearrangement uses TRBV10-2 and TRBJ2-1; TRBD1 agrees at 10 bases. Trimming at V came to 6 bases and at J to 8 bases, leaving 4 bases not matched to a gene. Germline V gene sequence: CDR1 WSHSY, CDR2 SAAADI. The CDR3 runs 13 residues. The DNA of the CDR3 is TGCGCCAGCAGAGAGACAGGGGGCCATGAGCAGTTCTTC. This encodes CASRETGGHEQFF.

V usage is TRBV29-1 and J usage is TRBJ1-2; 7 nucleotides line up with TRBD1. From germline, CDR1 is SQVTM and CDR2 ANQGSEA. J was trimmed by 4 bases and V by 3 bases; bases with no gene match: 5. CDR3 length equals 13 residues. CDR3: CSVEDRLAYGYTF. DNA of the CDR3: TGCAGCGTTGAGGACAGGCTCGCCTATGGCTACACCTTC.